Listed below are T cell receptor beta chains from one sample, sequenced in a study of PD-1 blockade in classical Hodgkin lymphoma. The data were produced by immunoSEQ multiplex PCR, yet TCRdb's version contains in-frame clones alone and is incomplete. The data show 10,000 to 15,000 clones, around 90% seen once. The sample in question was CD4+ T cells from blood, obtained at baseline. The receptors come from a human donor with classical Hodgkin lymphoma. Both conserved end residues are part of each CDR3. The order of the fields is D gene, J gene, V gene, clone size, CDR3 protein, CDR3 DNA. A D gene is named only where the DNA matches it firmly. Clone size is stated in some rows and not others, as once, few, many or a class when expanded.

D: TRBD1
J: TRBJ1-1
V: TRBV15
size: -
CDR3: CATSRDPRASGTGLSNTEAFF
DNA: TGTGCCACCAGCAGAGACCCACGCGCTTCCGGGACAGGTCTATCGAACACTGAAGCTTTCTTT

D: -
J: TRBJ2-7
V: TRBV6-1
size: -
CDR3: CASSRGAPYEQYF
DNA: TGTGCCAGCAGCAGGGGGGCTCCCTACGAGCAGTACTTC

D: -
J: TRBJ2-3
V: TRBV27
size: -
CDR3: CASSFGIHTDTQYF
DNA: TGTGCCAGCAGTTTCGGGATACACACAGATACGCAGTATTTT

D: -
J: TRBJ2-5
V: TRBV11-2
size: once
CDR3: CASSLLASRNGWGETQYF
DNA: TGTGCCAGCAGCTTACTAGCGTCTAGGAACGGGTGGGGAGAGACCCAGTACTTC

D: -
J: TRBJ2-7
V: TRBV5-1
size: -
CDR3: CASSLAGGKVYEQYF
DNA: TGCGCCAGCAGCTTGGCCGGGGGAAAGGTCTACGAGCAGTACTTC

D: -
J: TRBJ1-1
V: TRBV18
size: -
CDR3: CASSHGQRDTEAFF
DNA: TGTGCCAGCTCCCATGGACAGCGAGACACTGAAGCTTTCTTT

D: -
J: TRBJ2-7
V: TRBV6-6
size: -
CDR3: CASRFGASSYEQYF
DNA: TGTGCCAGCAGGTTCGGGGCAAGCTCCTACGAGCAGTACTTC

D: TRBD2
J: TRBJ2-3
V: TRBV5-1
size: -
CDR3: CASSSGLVPTDTQYF
DNA: TGCGCCAGCAGCTCAGGACTAGTTCCCACAGATACGCAGTATTTT

D: -
J: TRBJ2-7
V: TRBV5-1
size: -
CDR3: CASSPTSGYEQYF
DNA: TGCGCCAGCAGCCCAACTTCTGGGTACGAGCAGTACTTC

D: TRBD1
J: TRBJ1-1
V: TRBV5-4
size: -
CDR3: CASSTGGRMNTEAFF
DNA: TGTGCCAGCAGCACAGGGGGGCGGATGAACACTGAAGCTTTCTTT

D: TRBD2
J: TRBJ2-1
V: TRBV28
size: -
CDR3: CASKASQGLAGGAGEQFF
DNA: TGTGCCAGCAAAGCTAGCCAGGGACTAGCGGGGGGGGCCGGTGAGCAGTTCTTC

D: -
J: TRBJ1-1
V: TRBV11-2
size: -
CDR3: CASSARTVPNTEAFF
DNA: TGTGCCAGCAGCGCCCGGACAGTTCCGAACACTGAAGCTTTCTTT

D: -
J: TRBJ2-3
V: TRBV2
size: -
CDR3: CASSPLWADGGTTDTQYF
DNA: TGTGCCAGCAGCCCCCTTTGGGCGGATGGGGGTACCACAGATACGCAGTATTTT

D: TRBD2
J: TRBJ2-1
V: TRBV5-8
size: few
CDR3: CASSSPGLAGVNEQFF
DNA: TGTGCCAGCAGCTCCCCGGGACTAGCGGGGGTAAATGAGCAGTTCTTC

D: -
J: TRBJ1-5
V: TRBV6-1
size: few
CDR3: CASSDGTGQPQHF
DNA: TGTGCCAGCAGTGATGGGACTGGTCAGCCCCAGCATTTT

D: -
J: TRBJ1-2
V: TRBV28
size: -
CDR3: CASSLDRAVYGYTF
DNA: TGTGCCAGCAGTTTAGACAGAGCTGTCTATGGCTACACCTTC

D: TRBD1
J: TRBJ2-3
V: TRBV5-1
size: few
CDR3: CASSLADRDTDTQYF
DNA: TGCGCCAGCAGCCTGGCGGACAGGGACACAGATACGCAGTATTTT

D: TRBD1
J: TRBJ2-1
V: TRBV7-8
size: -
CDR3: CASSVDRGDNEQFF
DNA: TGTGCCAGCAGCGTAGACAGGGGGGACAATGAGCAGTTCTTC

D: -
J: TRBJ2-2
V: TRBV27
size: -
CDR3: CASRNTGELFF
DNA: TGTGCCAGCAGAAACACCGGGGAGCTGTTTTTT

D: TRBD2
J: TRBJ2-2
V: TRBV19
size: -
CDR3: CASIPSGRRPGELFF
DNA: TGTGCCAGTATCCCCAGCGGGAGAAGGCCCGGGGAGCTGTTTTTT

D: TRBD2
J: TRBJ2-3
V: TRBV28
size: -
CDR3: CASSLGSPTLAGGTDTQYF
DNA: TGTGCCAGCAGTTTAGGGTCTCCTACGTTAGCGGGAGGCACAGATACGCAGTATTTT

D: -
J: TRBJ2-3
V: TRBV19
size: -
CDR3: CASSSPSGGASGDTQYF
DNA: TGTGCCAGTAGTAGCCCCTCTGGCGGGGCCTCGGGAGATACGCAGTATTTT

D: TRBD1
J: TRBJ2-3
V: TRBV19
size: once
CDR3: CASSKDRGIDTQYF
DNA: TGTGCCAGTAGTAAAGACAGGGGGATAGATACGCAGTATTTT

D: TRBD2
J: TRBJ2-7
V: TRBV10-3
size: -
CDR3: CAARLAGDYEQYF
DNA: TGTGCCGCACGACTAGCGGGAGACTACGAGCAGTACTTC

D: TRBD1
J: TRBJ2-2
V: TRBV5-4
size: -
CDR3: CASSLRGTGNSGELFF
DNA: TGTGCCAGCAGCTTGCGCGGGACAGGAAATTCCGGGGAGCTGTTTTTT

D: -
J: TRBJ1-2
V: TRBV5-1
size: -
CDR3: CASSLEGLGGYTF
DNA: TGCGCCAGCAGCTTGGAAGGGCTCGGGGGCTACACCTTC

D: TRBD1
J: TRBJ2-5
V: TRBV28
size: -
CDR3: CASSLGGGGQGQETQYF
DNA: TGTGCCAGCAGTTTAGGAGGGGGGGGACAGGGCCAAGAGACCCAGTACTTC

D: -
J: TRBJ2-3
V: TRBV28
size: -
CDR3: CASRTWDTQYF
DNA: TGTGCCAGCAGAACGTGGGATACGCAGTATTTT

D: -
J: TRBJ2-3
V: TRBV4-1
size: -
CDR3: CASSQDNRGVDTQYF
DNA: TGCGCCAGCAGCCAAGATAATCGAGGAGTGGATACGCAGTATTTT

D: TRBD1
J: TRBJ2-1
V: TRBV5-1
size: -
CDR3: CASSRQGEMYNEQFF
DNA: TGCGCCAGCAGCCGACAGGGAGAAATGTACAATGAGCAGTTCTTC

D: -
J: TRBJ2-3
V: TRBV5-1
size: -
CDR3: CASSLVEGTDTQYF
DNA: TGCGCCAGCAGCTTGGTTGAAGGGACAGATACGCAGTATTTT

D: -
J: TRBJ2-6
V: TRBV2
size: -
CDR3: CAILAGSGANVLTF
DNA: TGTGCCATTTTGGCCGGGTCTGGGGCCAACGTCCTGACTTTC

D: TRBD1
J: TRBJ2-3
V: TRBV10-3
size: -
CDR3: CAIRVGTGTDTQYF
DNA: TGTGCCATCAGGGTCGGGACAGGGACAGATACGCAGTATTTT

D: -
J: TRBJ2-2
V: TRBV5-1
size: -
CDR3: CASSLLPGSNTGELFF
DNA: TGCGCCAGCAGCTTACTTCCAGGGTCGAACACCGGGGAGCTGTTTTTT

D: TRBD2
J: TRBJ2-1
V: TRBV18
size: -
CDR3: CASSLGTSGYNEQFF
DNA: TGTGCCAGCTCACTTGGGACTAGCGGATACAATGAGCAGTTCTTC

D: TRBD1
J: TRBJ1-5
V: TRBV28
size: -
CDR3: CASRPGGSNQPQHF
DNA: TGTGCCAGCCGCCCAGGGGGAAGCAATCAGCCCCAGCATTTT

D: -
J: TRBJ2-7
V: TRBV5-4
size: -
CDR3: CASSLDSRASSYEQYF
DNA: TGTGCCAGCAGCTTGGACAGCAGGGCGAGCTCCTACGAGCAGTACTTC

D: -
J: TRBJ2-2
V: TRBV5-6
size: -
CDR3: CASSLGGFYTGELFF
DNA: TGTGCCAGCAGCTTGGGTGGCTTCTACACCGGGGAGCTGTTTTTT

D: -
J: TRBJ1-1
V: TRBV6-1
size: -
CDR3: CASSENRDTEAFF
DNA: TGTGCCAGCAGTGAAAACAGGGACACTGAAGCTTTCTTT

D: -
J: TRBJ1-1
V: TRBV6-1
size: -
CDR3: CASRSGGIRTEAFF
DNA: TGTGCCAGCAGGTCGGGTGGCATCCGCACTGAAGCTTTCTTT

D: -
J: TRBJ2-1
V: TRBV21-1
size: -
CDR3: CASSKVGTSGRAYNEQFF
DNA: TGTGCCAGCAGCAAAGTTGGGACTAGCGGGAGGGCATACAATGAGCAGTTCTTC

D: TRBD1
J: TRBJ2-2
V: TRBV5-1
size: -
CDR3: CASRSGTGNTGELFF
DNA: TGCGCCAGCAGGTCCGGGACAGGGAACACCGGGGAGCTGTTTTTT

D: TRBD2
J: TRBJ2-1
V: TRBV4-1
size: -
CDR3: CASSQDLTSGSYNEQFF
DNA: TGCGCCAGCAGCCAAGATTTGACCAGCGGGAGCTACAATGAGCAGTTCTTC

D: TRBD2
J: TRBJ2-1
V: TRBV11-2
size: -
CDR3: CASSNLAGGWVSYNEQFF
DNA: TGTGCCAGCAGCAACCTAGCGGGAGGATGGGTGTCCTACAATGAGCAGTTCTTC

D: -
J: TRBJ2-3
V: TRBV5-6
size: -
CDR3: CASSLGVSGTDTQYF
DNA: TGTGCCAGCAGCTTGGGTGTCAGTGGCACAGATACGCAGTATTTT

D: TRBD1
J: TRBJ2-1
V: TRBV7-8
size: -
CDR3: CASSPLRDSPSMEQFF
DNA: TGTGCCAGCAGCCCGCTCCGGGACAGTCCCTCAATGGAGCAGTTCTTC

D: TRBD1
J: TRBJ2-7
V: TRBV4-1
size: once
CDR3: CASSPRTGFEQYF
DNA: TGCGCCAGCAGCCCAAGGACAGGATTTGAGCAGTACTTC

D: TRBD1
J: TRBJ1-6
V: TRBV28
size: -
CDR3: CASSLSGGGPGNSPLHF
DNA: TGTGCCAGCAGTTTATCAGGGGGCGGCCCTGGCAATTCACCCCTCCACTTT

D: TRBD1
J: TRBJ1-2
V: TRBV6-1
size: -
CDR3: CASTERTGHYGYTF
DNA: TGTGCCAGCACTGAAAGGACAGGGCACTATGGCTACACCTTC

D: -
J: TRBJ2-3
V: TRBV6-7
size: once
CDR3: CASSYRDTDTQYF
DNA: TGTGCCAGCAGTTACAGGGACACAGATACGCAGTATTTT

D: TRBD1
J: TRBJ2-6
V: TRBV10-3
size: -
CDR3: CAIRTDRGVSGANVLTF
DNA: TGTGCCATCAGAACGGACAGGGGGGTGTCTGGGGCCAACGTCCTGACTTTC

D: -
J: TRBJ1-4
V: TRBV5-4
size: -
CDR3: CASSVEQRNEKLFF
DNA: TGTGCCAGCAGCGTGGAACAGCGAAATGAAAAACTGTTTTTT

D: -
J: TRBJ1-4
V: TRBV5-5
size: -
CDR3: CASSVEQRNEKLFF
DNA: TGTGCCAGCAGCGTGGAACAGCGAAATGAAAAACTGTTTTTT

D: -
J: TRBJ1-1
V: TRBV18
size: -
CDR3: CASSPRSNTEAFF
DNA: TGTGCCAGCTCACCGAGGTCTAACACTGAAGCTTTCTTT

D: TRBD2
J: TRBJ2-7
V: TRBV5-1
size: -
CDR3: CASSLKAGGPSEQYF
DNA: TGCGCCAGCAGCTTGAAGGCGGGAGGGCCGTCCGAGCAGTACTTC